This T cell receptor (beta chain) was documented in a study of regulatory T cells in long-lasting Graves disease. General study results and limits: No thyroid tissue was studied; the work used peripheral blood only.

Time point meaning: newly diagnosed GD, antithyroid drugs for less than 3 months. Following extraction of RNA from PBMCs, that RNA was used to make the TCR library. As to this clonotype: No antigen is known for it.

For TCR beta, libraries came from iRepertoire HTBI primers and Arm-PCR of CDR3 regions. Using its own MiXCR run on the multiplex PCR reads, TCRdb lists one record per CDR3 protein. The sample shows just over 600,000 distinct CDR3 sequences, roughly 15% of them seen only once. These data were likewise used in another study, on T cells in Graves' hyperthyroidism and ophthalmopathy.

The source of this sequence is a woman in her 30s with Graves disease. The sample here was peripheral blood mononuclear cells (PBMCs), taken at new diagnosis, from a patient treated with antithyroid drugs.

The CDR3 loop reads CASSGGYKSTDTQYF. CDR3 in DNA: TGTGCCAGCAGCGGGGGGTATAAGAGCACAGATACGCAGTATTTT. The rearrangement uses TRBV5-6 and TRBJ2-3, with D possibly matching TRBD2 (6 bases). The CDR3 is 15 residues long. V shed 4 bases and J shed 0 bases, with 12 bases lying between them. Per the germline V gene, CDR1 is SGHDT and CDR2 is YYEEEE.